This T cell receptor (beta chain) was identified during a study of T cells in Graves' hyperthyroidism and ophthalmopathy. Study-wide results and limits: The model forecast ophthalmopathy, anticipating it by a median around 6.5 months before onset. Blood shared most expanded thyroid clonotypes above 0.001. Ophthalmopathy was separated from stable hyperthyroidism by a 13 V-J model.

For ophthalmopathy patients, the Clinical Activity Score was at least 3 and the NOSPECS grade at least 4; duration was under 3 months. This clonotype was found many times. Its antigen is unknown. From RNA transcripts, TCR beta CDR3 regions were amplified. The HTBI primer set served for first-round RT-PCR of the TCR CDR3. MiXCR, applied by TCRdb to the multiplex PCR reads, yields one record per CDR3 protein. The data show around 600,000 distinct CDR3 sequences, 14% seen once. The CDR3 extends over 16 amino acids. Trimming at V came to 5 bases and at J to 3 bases, leaving 12 bases not matched to a gene. The germline V gene encodes CDR1 MDHEN and CDR2 SYDVKM.

This TCR was sampled from a woman between 45 and 60 years old with Graves' ophthalmopathy. The specimen was blood. V and J are TRBV28 and TRBJ2-7; 8 bases are a match to TRBD1. The CDR3 here is CASSQIDRGIGYEQYF. The CDR3, as DNA: TGTGCCAGCAGTCAGATCGACAGGGGTATAGGCTACGAGCAGTACTTC.